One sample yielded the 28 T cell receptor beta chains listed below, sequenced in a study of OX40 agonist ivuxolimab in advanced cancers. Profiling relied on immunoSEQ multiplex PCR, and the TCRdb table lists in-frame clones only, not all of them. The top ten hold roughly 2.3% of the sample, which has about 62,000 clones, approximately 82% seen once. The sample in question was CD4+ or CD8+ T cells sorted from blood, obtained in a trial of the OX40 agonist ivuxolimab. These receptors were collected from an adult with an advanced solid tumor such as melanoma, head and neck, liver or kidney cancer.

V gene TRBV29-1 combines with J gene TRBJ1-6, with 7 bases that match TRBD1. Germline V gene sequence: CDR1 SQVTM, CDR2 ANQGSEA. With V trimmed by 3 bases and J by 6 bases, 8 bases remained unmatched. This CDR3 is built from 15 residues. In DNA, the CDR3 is TGCAGCGTTGATACGCAGGAGGGGGCTAATTCACCCCTCCACTTT. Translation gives CSVDTQEGANSPLHF.

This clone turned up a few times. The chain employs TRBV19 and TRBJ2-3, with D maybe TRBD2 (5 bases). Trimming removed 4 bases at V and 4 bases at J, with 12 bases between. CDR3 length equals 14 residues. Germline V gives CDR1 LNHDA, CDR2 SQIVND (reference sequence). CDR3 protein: CASSKLLVPDTQYF. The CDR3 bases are TGTGCCAGTAGTAAGTTACTAGTTCCAGATACGCAGTATTTT.

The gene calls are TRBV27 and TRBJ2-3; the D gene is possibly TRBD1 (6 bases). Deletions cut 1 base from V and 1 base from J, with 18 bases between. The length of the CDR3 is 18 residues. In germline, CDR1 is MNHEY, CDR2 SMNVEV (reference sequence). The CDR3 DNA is TGTGCCAGCAGTTTATTGAGCACAGGGATTAGGGGCACAGATACGCAGTATTTT. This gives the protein CASSLLSTGIRGTDTQYF.

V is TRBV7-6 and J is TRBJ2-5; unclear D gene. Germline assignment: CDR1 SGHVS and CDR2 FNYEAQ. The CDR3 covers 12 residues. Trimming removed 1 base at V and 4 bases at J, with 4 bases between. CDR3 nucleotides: TGTGCCAGCAGCTTAGTGAGAGAGACCCAGTACTTC. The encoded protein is CASSLVRETQYF.

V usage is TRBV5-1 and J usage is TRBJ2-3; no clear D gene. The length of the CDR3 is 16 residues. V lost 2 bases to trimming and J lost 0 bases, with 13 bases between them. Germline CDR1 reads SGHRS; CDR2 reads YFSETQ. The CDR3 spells CASSFWAAKSTDTQYF. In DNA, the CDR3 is TGCGCCAGCAGCTTTTGGGCAGCTAAGAGCACAGATACGCAGTATTTT.

CDR3 nucleotide sequence: TGTGCCAGCAGCCGGGGGGGTAATGAAAAACTGTTTTTT. Protein product: CASSRGGNEKLFF. The chain uses TRBV7-9 and TRBJ1-4, with D possibly TRBD1 on 5 matching bases. The germline V and J ends were trimmed by 5 bases and 4 bases, with 8 bases remaining between them. The CDR3 has 13 amino acids. In germline, CDR1 is SEHNR, CDR2 FQNEAQ (reference sequence).

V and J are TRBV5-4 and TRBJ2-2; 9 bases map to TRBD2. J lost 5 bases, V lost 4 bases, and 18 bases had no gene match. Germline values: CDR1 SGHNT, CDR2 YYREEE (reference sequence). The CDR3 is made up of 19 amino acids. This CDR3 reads CASSPPGSMGLAGTGELFF. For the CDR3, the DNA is TGTGCCAGCAGCCCACCGGGCTCGATGGGTCTAGCGGGGACCGGGGAGCTGTTTTTT.

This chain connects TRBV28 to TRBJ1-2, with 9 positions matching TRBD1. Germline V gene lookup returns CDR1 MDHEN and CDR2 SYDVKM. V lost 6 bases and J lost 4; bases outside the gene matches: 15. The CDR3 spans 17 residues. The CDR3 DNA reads TGTGCCAGCAGCCTCCTCCGACAGGGGGACTTGGGCTATGGCTACACCTTC. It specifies CASSLLRQGDLGYGYTF.

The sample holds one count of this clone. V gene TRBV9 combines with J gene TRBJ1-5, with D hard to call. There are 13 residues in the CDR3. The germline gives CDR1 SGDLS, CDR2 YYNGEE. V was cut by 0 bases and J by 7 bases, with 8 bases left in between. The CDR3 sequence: CASSVAPRQPQHF. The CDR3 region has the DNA TGTGCCAGCAGCGTAGCTCCTCGGCAGCCCCAGCATTTT.

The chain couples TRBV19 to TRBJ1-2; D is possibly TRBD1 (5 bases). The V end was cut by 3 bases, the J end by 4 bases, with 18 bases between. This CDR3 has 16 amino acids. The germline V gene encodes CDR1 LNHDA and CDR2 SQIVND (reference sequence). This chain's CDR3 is CASSISDSLRLYGYTF. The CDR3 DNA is TGTGCCAGTAGTATCTCAGACAGTCTAAGGCTCTATGGCTACACCTTC.

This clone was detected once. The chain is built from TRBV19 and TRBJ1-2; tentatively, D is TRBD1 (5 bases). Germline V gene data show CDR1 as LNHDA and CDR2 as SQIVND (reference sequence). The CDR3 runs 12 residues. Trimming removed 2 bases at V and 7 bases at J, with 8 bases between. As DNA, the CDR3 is TGTGCCAGTAGTATACAGGGTAGTGGCTACACCTTC. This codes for CASSIQGSGYTF.

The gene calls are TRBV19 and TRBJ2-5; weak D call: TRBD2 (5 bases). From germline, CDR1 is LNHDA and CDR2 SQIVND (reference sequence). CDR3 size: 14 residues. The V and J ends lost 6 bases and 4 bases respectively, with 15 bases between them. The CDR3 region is CASSTREGAETQYF. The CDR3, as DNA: TGTGCCAGTAGCACCCGGGAAGGAGCAGAGACCCAGTACTTC.

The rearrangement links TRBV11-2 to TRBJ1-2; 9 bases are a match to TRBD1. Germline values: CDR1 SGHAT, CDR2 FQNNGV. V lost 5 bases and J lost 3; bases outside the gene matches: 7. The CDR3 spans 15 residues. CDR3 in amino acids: CASSRGQGQYYGYTF. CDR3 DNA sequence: TGTGCCAGCAGCCGGGGACAGGGCCAATACTATGGCTACACCTTC.

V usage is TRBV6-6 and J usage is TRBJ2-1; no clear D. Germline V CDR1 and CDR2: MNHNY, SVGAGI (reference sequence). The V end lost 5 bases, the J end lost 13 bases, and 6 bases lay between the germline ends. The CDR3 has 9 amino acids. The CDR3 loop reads CASSPLQFF. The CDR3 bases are TGTGCCAGCAGTCCTCTTCAGTTCTTC.

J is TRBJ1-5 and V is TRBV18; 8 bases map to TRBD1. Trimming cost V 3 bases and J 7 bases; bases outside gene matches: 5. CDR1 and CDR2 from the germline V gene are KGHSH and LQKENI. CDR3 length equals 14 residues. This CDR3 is CASSPTGERQPQHF. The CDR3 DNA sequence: TGTGCCAGCTCACCGACAGGGGAGAGACAGCCCCAGCATTTT.

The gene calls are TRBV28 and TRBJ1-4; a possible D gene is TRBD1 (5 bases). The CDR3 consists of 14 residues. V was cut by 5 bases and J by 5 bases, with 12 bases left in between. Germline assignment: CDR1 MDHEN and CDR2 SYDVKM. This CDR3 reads CASSAGLGNEKLFF. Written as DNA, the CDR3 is TGTGCCAGCAGTGCAGGGTTAGGAAATGAAAAACTGTTTTTT. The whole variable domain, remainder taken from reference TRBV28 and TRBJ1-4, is DVKVTQSSRYLVKRTGEKVFLECVQDMDHENMFWYRQDPGLGLRLIYFSYDVKMKEKGDIPEGYSVSREKKERFSLILESASTNQTSMYLCASSAGLGNEKLFFGSGTQLSVL.

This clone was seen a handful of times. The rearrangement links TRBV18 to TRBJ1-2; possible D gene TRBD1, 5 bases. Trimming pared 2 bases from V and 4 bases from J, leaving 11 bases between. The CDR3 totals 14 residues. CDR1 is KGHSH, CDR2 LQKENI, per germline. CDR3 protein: CASSPDSAGYGYTF. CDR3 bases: TGTGCCAGCTCACCAGACAGTGCTGGCTATGGCTACACCTTC.

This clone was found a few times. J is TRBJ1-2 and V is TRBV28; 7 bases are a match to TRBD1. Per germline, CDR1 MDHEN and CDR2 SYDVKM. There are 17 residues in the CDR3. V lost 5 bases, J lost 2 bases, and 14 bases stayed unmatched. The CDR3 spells CASSPNMGGTANYGYTF. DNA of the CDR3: TGTGCCAGCAGTCCCAATATGGGAGGGACAGCGAACTATGGCTACACCTTC.

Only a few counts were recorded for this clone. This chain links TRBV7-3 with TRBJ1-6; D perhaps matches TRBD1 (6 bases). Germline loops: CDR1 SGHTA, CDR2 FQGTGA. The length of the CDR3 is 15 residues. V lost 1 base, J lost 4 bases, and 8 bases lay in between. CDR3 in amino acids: CASSLSTGYNSPLHF. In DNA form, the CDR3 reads TGTGCCAGCAGCTTAAGTACAGGGTATAATTCACCCCTCCACTTT.

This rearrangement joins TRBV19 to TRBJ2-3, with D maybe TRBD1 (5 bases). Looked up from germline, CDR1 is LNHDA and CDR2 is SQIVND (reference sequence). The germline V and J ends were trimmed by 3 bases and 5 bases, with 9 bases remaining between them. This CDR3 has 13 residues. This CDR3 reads CASSMARGDTQYF. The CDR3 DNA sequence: TGTGCCAGTAGTATGGCAAGGGGAGATACGCAGTATTTT.

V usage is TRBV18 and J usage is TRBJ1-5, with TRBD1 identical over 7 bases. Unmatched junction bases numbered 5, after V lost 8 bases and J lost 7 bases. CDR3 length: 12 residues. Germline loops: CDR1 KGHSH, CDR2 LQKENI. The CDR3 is CASQTRGQPQHF. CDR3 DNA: TGTGCCAGCCAAACCAGGGGGCAGCCCCAGCATTTT.

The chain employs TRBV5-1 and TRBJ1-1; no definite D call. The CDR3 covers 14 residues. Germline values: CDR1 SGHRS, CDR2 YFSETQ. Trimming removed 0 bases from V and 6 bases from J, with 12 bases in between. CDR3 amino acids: CASSLDPPSSEAFF. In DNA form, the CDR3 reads TGCGCCAGCAGCTTGGATCCTCCCAGTTCTGAAGCTTTCTTT.

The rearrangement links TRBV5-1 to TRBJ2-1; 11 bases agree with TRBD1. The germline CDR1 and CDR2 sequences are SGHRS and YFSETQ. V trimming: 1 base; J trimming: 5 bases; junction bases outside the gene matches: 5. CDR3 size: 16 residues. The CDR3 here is CASSLRTGGAHNEQFF. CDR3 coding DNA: TGCGCCAGCAGCTTGCGGACAGGGGGCGCCCACAATGAGCAGTTCTTC.

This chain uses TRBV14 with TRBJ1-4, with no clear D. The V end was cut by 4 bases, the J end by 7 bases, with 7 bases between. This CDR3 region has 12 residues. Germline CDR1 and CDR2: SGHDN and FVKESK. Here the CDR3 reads CASSPKAEKLFF. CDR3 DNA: TGTGCCAGCAGCCCAAAGGCTGAAAAACTGTTTTTT.

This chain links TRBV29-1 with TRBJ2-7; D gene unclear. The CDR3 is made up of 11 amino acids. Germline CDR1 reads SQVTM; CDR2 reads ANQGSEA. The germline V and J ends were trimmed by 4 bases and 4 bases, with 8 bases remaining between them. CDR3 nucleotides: TGCAGCGTTGCAGCCAGTTACGAGCAGTACTTC. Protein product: CSVAASYEQYF.

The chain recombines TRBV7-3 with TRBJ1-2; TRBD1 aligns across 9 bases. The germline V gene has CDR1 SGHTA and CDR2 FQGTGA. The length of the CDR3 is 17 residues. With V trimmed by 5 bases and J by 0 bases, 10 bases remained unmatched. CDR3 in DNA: TGTGCCAGCAGCCCCGCCGGACAGGGGATCTCTAACTATGGCTACACCTTC. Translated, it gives CASSPAGQGISNYGYTF.

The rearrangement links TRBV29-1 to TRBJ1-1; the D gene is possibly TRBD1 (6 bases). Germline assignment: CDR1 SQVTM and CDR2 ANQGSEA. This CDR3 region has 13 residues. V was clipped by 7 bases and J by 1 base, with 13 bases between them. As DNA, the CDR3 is TGCAGCGCCACCGGGGGCCCGAACACTGAAGCTTTCTTT. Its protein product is CSATGGPNTEAFF.

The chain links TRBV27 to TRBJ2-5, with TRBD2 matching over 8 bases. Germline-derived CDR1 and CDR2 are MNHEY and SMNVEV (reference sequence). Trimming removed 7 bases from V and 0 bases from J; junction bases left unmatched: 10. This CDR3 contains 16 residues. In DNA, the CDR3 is TGTGCCAGCACCTCTTCCGGGGGGGGGTACCAAGAGACCCAGTACTTC. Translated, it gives CASTSSGGGYQETQYF.